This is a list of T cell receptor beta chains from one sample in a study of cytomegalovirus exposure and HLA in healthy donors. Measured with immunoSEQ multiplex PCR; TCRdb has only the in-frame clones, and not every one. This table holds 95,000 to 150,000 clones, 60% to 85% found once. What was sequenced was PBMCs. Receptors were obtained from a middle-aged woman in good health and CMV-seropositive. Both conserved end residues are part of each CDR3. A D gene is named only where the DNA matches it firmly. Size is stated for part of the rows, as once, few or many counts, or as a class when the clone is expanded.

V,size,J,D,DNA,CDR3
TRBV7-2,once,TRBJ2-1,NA,TGTGCCAGCAGCTTACACGGAGCGGGCTCCTACAATGAGCAGTTCTTC,CASSLHGAGSYNEQFF
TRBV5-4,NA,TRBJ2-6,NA,TGTGCCAGCAGCTGGGAGTCGGGGGCCAACGTCCTGACTTTC,CASSWESGANVLTF
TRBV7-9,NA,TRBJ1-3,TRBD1,TGTGCCAGCACAATGACGGACAGGAACGGAAACACCATATATTTT,CASTMTDRNGNTIYF
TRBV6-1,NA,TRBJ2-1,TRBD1,TGTGCCAGCAGTGAAGCGGTCGGAAGACAGGGTCGGGGCAATGAGCAGTTCTTC,CASSEAVGRQGRGNEQFF
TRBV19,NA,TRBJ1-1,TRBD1,TGTGCCAGTAGTCCAGGACAGGGGAACACTGAGGCTTTCTTT,CASSPGQGNTEAFF
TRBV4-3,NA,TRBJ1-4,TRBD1,TGCGCCAGCAGCTTCTACTTGACAGGGGAGGGTGAAAAACTGTTTTTT,CASSFYLTGEGEKLFF
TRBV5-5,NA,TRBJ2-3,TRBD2,TGTGCCAGCAGCTCTAGCGGGACTAGCACAGATACGCAGTATTTT,CASSSSGTSTDTQYF
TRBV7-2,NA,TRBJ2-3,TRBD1,TGTGCCAGCAGCTTAATAGGACAGGGGTCCCCCACAGATACGCAGTATTTT,CASSLIGQGSPTDTQYF
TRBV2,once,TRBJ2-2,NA,TGTGCCAGCAGAACAGGGCAGTATGCCGGGGAGCTGTTTTTT,CASRTGQYAGELFF
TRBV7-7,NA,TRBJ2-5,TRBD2,TGTGCTAGCAGCTCGGTCGGCGGGGGTGAGACCCAGTACTTC,CASSSVGGGETQYF
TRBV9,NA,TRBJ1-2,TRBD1,TGTGCCAGCGCCGAAGGTACAGGGGGTCCTTATAACTATGGCTACACCTTC,CASAEGTGGPYNYGYTF
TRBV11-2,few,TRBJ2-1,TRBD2,TGTGCCAGCAGGGGACTAGCGCATGGCTCCTACAATGAGCAGTTCTTC,CASRGLAHGSYNEQFF
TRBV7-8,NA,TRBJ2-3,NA,TGTGCCAGCAGCTTAGGGGGTCAGGGGGGTTCAGATACGCAGTATTTT,CASSLGGQGGSDTQYF
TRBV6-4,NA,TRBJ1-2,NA,TGTGCCAGCAGCCCCCGAGAGGGCGGGTATGGCTACACCTTC,CASSPREGGYGYTF
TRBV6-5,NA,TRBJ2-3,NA,TGTGCCAGCAGCGACCCCGGGCGACAGGAAACGCAGTATTTT,CASSDPGRQETQYF
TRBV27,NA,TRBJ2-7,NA,TGTGCCAGCAGTTTCGTTGGCAGCGGACCCTACGAGCAGTACTTC,CASSFVGSGPYEQYF
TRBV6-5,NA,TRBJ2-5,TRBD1,TGTGCCAGCAGATTCGACAGGGGGCATATAGAGACCCAGTACTTC,CASRFDRGHIETQYF
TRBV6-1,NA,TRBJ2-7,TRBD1,TGTGCCAGCAGTGAAATTTTGGCAGGGGGCTTCTACGAGCAGTACTTC,CASSEILAGGFYEQYF
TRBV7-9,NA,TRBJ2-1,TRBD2,TGTGCCAGCAGCTTATCACTAGCGGCTAACAATGAGCAGTTCTTC,CASSLSLAANNEQFF
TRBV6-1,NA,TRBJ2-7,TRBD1,TGTGCCAGCAGTGAAGCTTGGAGGACAGGGGCCTACGAGCAGTACTTC,CASSEAWRTGAYEQYF
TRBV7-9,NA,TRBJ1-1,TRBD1,TGTGCCAGCAGCTTAAGGGGGCTGACTGAAGCTTTCTTT,CASSLRGLTEAFF
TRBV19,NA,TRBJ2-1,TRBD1,TGTGCCAGTTCTGACTTTCAGGGGGTCAGCTCCTACAATGAGCAGTTCTTC,CASSDFQGVSSYNEQFF
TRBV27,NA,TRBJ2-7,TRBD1,TGTGCCAGCAGTTCCAGATCAGGGGGTTATTCCTACGAGCAGTACTTC,CASSSRSGGYSYEQYF
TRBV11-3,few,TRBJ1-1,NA,TGTGCCAGCAGCAACGGGAACAGGGCCACTGAAGCTTTCTTT,CASSNGNRATEAFF
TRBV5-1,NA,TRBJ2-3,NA,TGCGCCAGCAGCTTGGACGGGGGGCCCAGCACAGATACGCAGTATTTT,CASSLDGGPSTDTQYF
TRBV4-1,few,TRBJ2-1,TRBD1,TGCGCCAGCAGCCAAGAGGACAGGTACAATGAGCAGTTCTTC,CASSQEDRYNEQFF
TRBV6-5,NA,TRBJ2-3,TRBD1,TGTGCCAGCAGTTACTCACCGGACAGGGTGGATACGCAGTATTTT,CASSYSPDRVDTQYF
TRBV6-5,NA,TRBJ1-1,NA,TGTGCCAGCAGTGTACAGGGAGGGGCTGAAGCTTTCTTT,CASSVQGGAEAFF
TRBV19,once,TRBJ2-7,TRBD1,TGTGCCAGTAGCCCCCGGGACAGGGCGGCCTACGAGCAGTACTTC,CASSPRDRAAYEQYF
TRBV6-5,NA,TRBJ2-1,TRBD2,TGTGCCAGCAGTCGTAGCGGGGGGGCTTACAATGAGCAGTTCTTC,CASSRSGGAYNEQFF
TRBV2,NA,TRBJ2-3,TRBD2,TGTGCCAGCAGTGAAGATAATCTAGCGGGGGGCATCACAGATACGCAGTATTTT,CASSEDNLAGGITDTQYF
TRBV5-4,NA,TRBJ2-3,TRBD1,TGTGCCAGCAGGTTACCCGGGACAGGGGGTGGAGATACGCAGTATTTT,CASRLPGTGGGDTQYF
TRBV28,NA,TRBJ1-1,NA,TGTGCCAGCAGTTTGGAAAGGGGGACTGAAGCTTTCTTT,CASSLERGTEAFF
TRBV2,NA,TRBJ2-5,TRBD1,TGTGCCAGCAGGGGTATTGCAGGGGGCCTCAAGAGATCGGAGACCCAGTACTTC,CASRGIAGGLKRSETQYF
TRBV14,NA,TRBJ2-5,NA,TGTGCCAGCAGCCAAACGGGAGAGACCCAGTACTTC,CASSQTGETQYF
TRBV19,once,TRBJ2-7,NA,TGTGTCAGTAGGGCCAGCGGCGGCCTCTCCTACGAGCAGTACTTC,CVSRASGGLSYEQYF